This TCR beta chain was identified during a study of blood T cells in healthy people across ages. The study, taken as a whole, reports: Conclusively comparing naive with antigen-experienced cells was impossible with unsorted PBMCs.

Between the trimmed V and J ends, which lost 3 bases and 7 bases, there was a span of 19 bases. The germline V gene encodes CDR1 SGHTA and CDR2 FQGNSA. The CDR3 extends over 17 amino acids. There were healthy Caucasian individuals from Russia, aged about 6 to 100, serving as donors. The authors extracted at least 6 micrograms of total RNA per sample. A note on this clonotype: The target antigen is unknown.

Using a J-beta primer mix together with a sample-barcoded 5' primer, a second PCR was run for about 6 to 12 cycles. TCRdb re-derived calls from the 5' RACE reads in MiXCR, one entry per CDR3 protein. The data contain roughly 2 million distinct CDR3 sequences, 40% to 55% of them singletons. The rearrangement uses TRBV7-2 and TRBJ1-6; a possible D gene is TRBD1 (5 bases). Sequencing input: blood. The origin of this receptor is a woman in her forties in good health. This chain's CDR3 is CASSFIYPRVSNSPLHF. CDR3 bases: TGTGCCAGCAGCTTCATCTACCCCAGGGTTTCCAATTCACCCCTCCACTTT.